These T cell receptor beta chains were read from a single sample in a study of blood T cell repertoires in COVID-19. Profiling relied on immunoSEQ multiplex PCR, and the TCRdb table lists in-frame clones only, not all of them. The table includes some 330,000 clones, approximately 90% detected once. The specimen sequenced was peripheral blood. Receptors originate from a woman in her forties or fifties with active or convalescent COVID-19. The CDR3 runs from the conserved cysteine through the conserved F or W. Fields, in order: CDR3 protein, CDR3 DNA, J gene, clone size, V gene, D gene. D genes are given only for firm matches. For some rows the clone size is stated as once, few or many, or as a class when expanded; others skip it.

cdr3_aa: CASSLRRALRGDNEQFF
cdr3_nt: TGTGCCAGCAGTTTAAGGCGGGCCCTCAGGGGAGACAATGAGCAGTTCTTC
j_call: TRBJ2-1
clone_size: .
v_call: TRBV13
d_call: .

cdr3_aa: CASSLARHDYGYTF
cdr3_nt: TGTGCCAGCAGCTTAGCAAGACACGACTATGGCTACACCTTC
j_call: TRBJ1-2
clone_size: .
v_call: TRBV7-8
d_call: .

cdr3_aa: CASSLAASVWRAFF
cdr3_nt: TGTGCCAGCAGCTTAGCGGCGTCAGTCTGGAGAGCTTTCTTT
j_call: TRBJ1-1
clone_size: .
v_call: TRBV11-2
d_call: .

cdr3_aa: CASTQTASGGAADTQYF
cdr3_nt: TGTGCCAGCACCCAAACCGCTAGCGGGGGGGCAGCAGATACGCAGTATTTT
j_call: TRBJ2-3
clone_size: .
v_call: TRBV7-9
d_call: TRBD2

cdr3_aa: CASSAGGPYNSPLHF
cdr3_nt: TGTGCCAGCAGTGCAGGGGGCCCCTATAATTCACCCCTCCACTTT
j_call: TRBJ1-6
clone_size: .
v_call: TRBV27
d_call: TRBD1

cdr3_aa: CASIFSGSSSYNEQFF
cdr3_nt: TGTGCCAGCATTTTTAGCGGGAGCAGCTCCTACAATGAGCAGTTCTTC
j_call: TRBJ2-1
clone_size: .
v_call: TRBV2
d_call: TRBD2

cdr3_aa: CASSYSGASYEQYF
cdr3_nt: TGTGCCAGCAGTTACTCGGGGGCCTCCTACGAGCAGTACTTC
j_call: TRBJ2-7
clone_size: .
v_call: TRBV6-5
d_call: .

cdr3_aa: CASSLRQGNTEAFF
cdr3_nt: TGTGCCAGCAGTTTAAGACAGGGCAACACTGAAGCTTTCTTT
j_call: TRBJ1-1
clone_size: .
v_call: TRBV27
d_call: TRBD1

cdr3_aa: CASSLGITDFRETQYF
cdr3_nt: TGTGCCAGCAGCTTAGGCATCACGGACTTCCGGGAGACCCAGTACTTC
j_call: TRBJ2-5
clone_size: .
v_call: TRBV5-6
d_call: .

cdr3_aa: CASTRDRSRNTEAFF
cdr3_nt: TGTGCCAGCACCAGGGACAGATCTAGGAACACTGAAGCTTTCTTT
j_call: TRBJ1-1
clone_size: few
v_call: TRBV27
d_call: TRBD1

cdr3_aa: CSVARGQGYTEAFF
cdr3_nt: TGCAGCGTTGCGCGGGGACAGGGGTACACTGAAGCTTTCTTT
j_call: TRBJ1-1
clone_size: .
v_call: TRBV29-1
d_call: TRBD1

cdr3_aa: CASSQGLAGDLEQYF
cdr3_nt: TGTGCCAGCAGCCAGGGACTAGCGGGAGATCTCGAGCAGTACTTC
j_call: TRBJ2-7
clone_size: .
v_call: TRBV5-4
d_call: TRBD2

cdr3_aa: CASSLKLSAGGNTGELFF
cdr3_nt: TGTGCCAGCAGCTTAAAATTATCGGCAGGGGGGAACACCGGGGAGCTGTTTTTT
j_call: TRBJ2-2
clone_size: .
v_call: TRBV7-2
d_call: TRBD1

cdr3_aa: CASSLTQGTEAFF
cdr3_nt: TGTGCCAGCAGCCTTACACAGGGCACTGAAGCTTTCTTT
j_call: TRBJ1-1
clone_size: once
v_call: TRBV14
d_call: .

cdr3_aa: CSAHTQGGYTF
cdr3_nt: TGCAGTGCTCACACGCAGGGAGGCTACACCTTC
j_call: TRBJ1-2
clone_size: .
v_call: TRBV20-1
d_call: .

cdr3_aa: CASSPRVAGGSGDEQFF
cdr3_nt: TGTGCTAGCAGCCCCCGGGTAGCGGGAGGGTCCGGGGATGAGCAGTTCTTC
j_call: TRBJ2-1
clone_size: .
v_call: TRBV7-7
d_call: TRBD2

cdr3_aa: CASSFAGAPNEKLFF
cdr3_nt: TGTGCCAGCAGTTTCGCGGGGGCACCTAATGAAAAACTGTTTTTT
j_call: TRBJ1-4
clone_size: .
v_call: TRBV28
d_call: .

cdr3_aa: CASSPANEQYF
cdr3_nt: TGTGCCAGCAGCCCCGCTAACGAGCAGTACTTC
j_call: TRBJ2-7
clone_size: .
v_call: TRBV28
d_call: .

cdr3_aa: CASSFDGGYNEQFF
cdr3_nt: TGTGCCAGCAGCTTCGACGGGGGGTACAATGAGCAGTTCTTC
j_call: TRBJ2-1
clone_size: .
v_call: TRBV7-3
d_call: TRBD2

cdr3_aa: CASSELTGTYEQYF
cdr3_nt: TGTGCCAGCAGTGAGTTGACAGGGACCTACGAGCAGTACTTC
j_call: TRBJ2-7
clone_size: once
v_call: TRBV28
d_call: TRBD1

cdr3_aa: CASSMKGLAYEQYF
cdr3_nt: TGTGCCAGCAGCATGAAGGGACTAGCTTACGAGCAGTACTTC
j_call: TRBJ2-7
clone_size: once
v_call: TRBV5-4
d_call: TRBD2

cdr3_aa: CASSPGQGYYGYTF
cdr3_nt: TGTGCCAGCAGCCCCGGACAGGGTTACTATGGCTACACCTTC
j_call: TRBJ1-2
clone_size: .
v_call: TRBV7-2
d_call: TRBD1

cdr3_aa: CASRPGTGSTGELFF
cdr3_nt: TGTGCCAGCAGACCCGGGACAGGATCCACCGGGGAGCTGTTTTTT
j_call: TRBJ2-2
clone_size: .
v_call: TRBV7-2
d_call: TRBD1

cdr3_aa: CASNRQGETEQYF
cdr3_nt: TGTGCCAGCAATCGACAGGGAGAAACCGAGCAGTACTTC
j_call: TRBJ2-7
clone_size: .
v_call: TRBV27
d_call: TRBD1

cdr3_aa: CASSSGTGSYEQYF
cdr3_nt: TGCGCCAGCAGCTCTGGGACAGGCTCCTACGAGCAGTACTTC
j_call: TRBJ2-7
clone_size: .
v_call: TRBV5-1
d_call: TRBD1

cdr3_aa: CASSDKAGSYNEQFF
cdr3_nt: TGTGCCAGCAGTGATAAGGCGGGGAGCTACAATGAGCAGTTCTTC
j_call: TRBJ2-1
clone_size: .
v_call: TRBV2
d_call: .

cdr3_aa: CASSLFTGKAFF
cdr3_nt: TGTGCCAGCAGTCTATTTACAGGGAAAGCTTTCTTT
j_call: TRBJ1-1
clone_size: .
v_call: TRBV12-3/TRBV12-4
d_call: .

cdr3_aa: CASSLQGDGYTF
cdr3_nt: TGCGCCAGCAGCTTACAGGGGGATGGCTACACCTTC
j_call: TRBJ1-2
clone_size: .
v_call: TRBV5-1
d_call: TRBD1

cdr3_aa: CASSPRIVEGASF
cdr3_nt: TGTGCCAGCAGCCCTAGGATTGTGGAGGGAGCTTCCTTT
j_call: TRBJ1-1
clone_size: .
v_call: TRBV7-9
d_call: .

cdr3_aa: CASSAGLNSLGEQYF
cdr3_nt: TGTGCCAGCAGCGCCGGACTCAACTCTTTGGGCGAGCAGTACTTC
j_call: TRBJ2-7
clone_size: .
v_call: TRBV2
d_call: .

cdr3_aa: CASSFLAEAGYTF
cdr3_nt: TGTGCCAGCAGCTTTTTAGCAGAGGCTGGCTACACCTTC
j_call: TRBJ1-2
clone_size: .
v_call: TRBV7-9
d_call: .

cdr3_aa: CASVAGVFYNEQFF
cdr3_nt: TGTGCCAGCGTAGCGGGAGTGTTCTACAATGAGCAGTTCTTC
j_call: TRBJ2-1
clone_size: once
v_call: TRBV28
d_call: TRBD2

cdr3_aa: CASSGGTSQYF
cdr3_nt: TGTGCCAGCAGCGGAGGGACTTCACAGTACTTC
j_call: TRBJ2-7
clone_size: .
v_call: TRBV7-8
d_call: .

cdr3_aa: CASGQGDRVYGYTF
cdr3_nt: TGTGCTAGTGGCCAGGGGGACAGAGTATATGGCTACACCTTC
j_call: TRBJ1-2
clone_size: .
v_call: TRBV12-5
d_call: TRBD1

cdr3_aa: CASSLVAGSANEKLFF
cdr3_nt: TGTGCCAGCAGCTTAGTGGCGGGGTCGGCTAATGAAAAACTGTTTTTT
j_call: TRBJ1-4
clone_size: .
v_call: TRBV7-2
d_call: .

cdr3_aa: CAGGQGNQPQHF
cdr3_nt: TGTGCCGGGGGACAGGGGAATCAGCCCCAGCATTTT
j_call: TRBJ1-5
clone_size: .
v_call: TRBV10-3
d_call: TRBD1

cdr3_aa: CASSYRDTEAFF
cdr3_nt: TGTGCCAGCAGTTACAGGGACACGGAAGCTTTCTTT
j_call: TRBJ1-1
clone_size: few
v_call: TRBV6-5
d_call: .

cdr3_aa: CASSQDSDTYDSYEQYF
cdr3_nt: TGCGCCAGCAGCCAAGATAGTGACACTTACGACTCCTACGAGCAGTACTTC
j_call: TRBJ2-7
clone_size: .
v_call: TRBV4-3
d_call: .

cdr3_aa: CASSQDLGGQGKVKGYTF
cdr3_nt: TGTGCCAGCAGCCAAGACCTTGGGGGACAGGGGAAAGTGAAGGGCTACACCTTC
j_call: TRBJ1-2
clone_size: once
v_call: TRBV4-2
d_call: TRBD1

cdr3_aa: CASSWDSSSTEAFF
cdr3_nt: TGTGCCAGCAGTTGGGACAGCTCGAGTACTGAAGCTTTCTTT
j_call: TRBJ1-1
clone_size: .
v_call: TRBV6-2/TRBV6-3
d_call: TRBD1

cdr3_aa: CAWKNREANTGELFF
cdr3_nt: TGTGCCTGGAAAAACAGAGAAGCGAACACCGGGGAGCTGTTTTTT
j_call: TRBJ2-2
clone_size: .
v_call: TRBV30
d_call: .

cdr3_aa: CASTDRGGEQYF
cdr3_nt: TGTGCCAGCACCGACAGGGGGGGCGAGCAGTACTTC
j_call: TRBJ2-7
clone_size: few
v_call: TRBV5-4
d_call: TRBD1

cdr3_aa: CASSPGHSGNTIYF
cdr3_nt: TGTGCCAGCAGCCCAGGGCATTCTGGAAACACCATATATTTT
j_call: TRBJ1-3
clone_size: .
v_call: TRBV7-2
d_call: .

cdr3_aa: CATSRGTGLQETQYF
cdr3_nt: TGTGCCACCAGCAGAGGAACAGGCCTCCAAGAGACCCAGTACTTC
j_call: TRBJ2-5
clone_size: .
v_call: TRBV15
d_call: .

cdr3_aa: CASSSRGDTQYF
cdr3_nt: TGTGCCAGCAGTTCCCGGGGTGACACGCAGTATTTT
j_call: TRBJ2-3
clone_size: .
v_call: TRBV6-6
d_call: .

cdr3_aa: CASIHTDRGSEKLFF
cdr3_nt: TGTGCCAGCATCCATACCGACAGGGGGAGTGAAAAACTGTTTTTT
j_call: TRBJ1-4
clone_size: .
v_call: TRBV28
d_call: TRBD1

cdr3_aa: CASTTKQRGTNEKLFF
cdr3_nt: TGTGCCAGCACTACCAAGCAACGGGGAACTAATGAAAAACTGTTTTTT
j_call: TRBJ1-4
clone_size: .
v_call: TRBV27
d_call: .

cdr3_aa: CASSLEGLINNEKLFF
cdr3_nt: TGCGCCAGCAGCTTGGAGGGGCTTATTAATAATGAAAAACTGTTTTTT
j_call: TRBJ1-4
clone_size: .
v_call: TRBV5-1
d_call: .

cdr3_aa: CAWRPGRGAKRRAFF
cdr3_nt: TGTGCCTGGAGGCCGGGGCGGGGGGCAAAGAGGCGAGCTTTCTTT
j_call: TRBJ1-1
clone_size: .
v_call: TRBV30
d_call: .

cdr3_aa: CASSPNRLANYGYTF
cdr3_nt: TGTGCCAGCTCACCCAACAGGTTAGCTAACTATGGCTACACCTTC
j_call: TRBJ1-2
clone_size: .
v_call: TRBV18
d_call: .

cdr3_aa: CAWSVKQLDRAPYEQYF
cdr3_nt: TGTGCCTGGAGTGTAAAGCAGCTGGACAGGGCACCCTACGAGCAGTACTTC
j_call: TRBJ2-7
clone_size: few
v_call: TRBV30
d_call: TRBD1

cdr3_aa: CASSIPQRRERGTGELFF
cdr3_nt: TGTGCCAGTAGTATCCCCCAAAGGCGGGAGCGGGGCACCGGGGAGCTGTTTTTT
j_call: TRBJ2-2
clone_size: .
v_call: TRBV19
d_call: TRBD2

cdr3_aa: CATRGGDNQPQHF
cdr3_nt: TGTGCCACCCGGGGGGGGGACAATCAGCCCCAGCATTTT
j_call: TRBJ1-5
clone_size: .
v_call: TRBV15
d_call: .